This note documents a single TCR beta chain sequence. Its target antigen remains unknown. No clone much larger than this one lies a single base away; base qualities are absent. TCRbeta CDR3 regions were profiled by bias-controlled multiplex PCR amplification of genomic DNA with the immunoSEQ Assay. The paper's data handling went like this. To quantify the absolute abundance of each unique TCRbeta CDR3 region, the sequences were collapsed and filtered. Differential abundance was assessed using a binomial (Fisher-equivalent) model and a beta-binomial model in which time-dependent variance fitted from healthy donors was added. Clones with fewer than 5 combined templates were removed, and a clone was called differentially abundant if the clone's Benjamini-Hochberg FDR was below 0.01. Using the form v = (b*log(k)+a)^2, the beta-binomial variance was modeled as a function of the total template count across the two samples. In TCRdb, the immuneACCESS table is reduced to in-frame sequences with V and J assigned. These tables do not hold every clone; where another copy was compared, an unresolved V gene accounts for under half, and the others remain unexplained. The DNA gave D and trimming, while V, J and clone size come from that table. Recorded for this sample are around 130,000 clones; around nine tenths of them occurred a single time. The top ten hold about 8% of the sample.

The data were obtained in a study of identifying expanded T cells in peripheral blood (dated by TCRdb to about 2019). For the study in its entirety: Separate aliquots of the same genomic DNA pool were sequenced to produce technical replicates, and four replicates were compared in pairs. Study-wide findings and limitations: About 1.3 differentially abundant clones were flagged by the binomial model between technical replicates, whereas about 16 and 20 were flagged over about two weeks and four weeks, respectively. Across all healthy donors, variance in clone template counts between roughly 2-week samples was found to increase significantly with total template count. Across all healthy-donor time intervals, the beta-binomial model significantly lowered both the number of clones called differentially abundant and the false-positive rate. It was expected by the authors that biological variance in healthy repertoires might increase further over much longer intervals, such as months to years.

The germline V gene specifies LGHNA as CDR1 and YNFKEQ as CDR2. Trimming costs V 4 bases and J 5 bases, and their ends lie 14 bases apart. The CDR3, cysteine through phenylalanine, is 14 amino acids long. The retained sequence is limited to the CDR3, 42 bases, with the frame set at the first base. No immune events such as infections were documented for the healthy donors during the collection period. Time-dependent variance in a beta-binomial model of T-cell clone differential abundance was calibrated using healthy-donor blood repertoires as a training cohort. There were about 10 healthy donors in the training cohort, of whom 3 were female and 7 were male. The donors were between roughly 29 and 64 years old, with an average age of roughly 40 years. Whole blood was collected from each healthy donor at three time points spaced around two weeks apart and obtained from a commercial supplier. For immunosequencing, genomic DNA was extracted from unsorted whole blood.

The chain is made from TRBV4-2 and TRBJ1-2, and TRBD1 may be the D gene, going by 5 matching bases. Sequencing used blood. This TCR was recovered from a person aged 18 to 75 in good health. At the DNA level, the sequence is TGTGCCAGCAGCCTAGCGGGGGACGGGTATGGCTACACCTTC. It translates as CASSLAGDGYGYTF.